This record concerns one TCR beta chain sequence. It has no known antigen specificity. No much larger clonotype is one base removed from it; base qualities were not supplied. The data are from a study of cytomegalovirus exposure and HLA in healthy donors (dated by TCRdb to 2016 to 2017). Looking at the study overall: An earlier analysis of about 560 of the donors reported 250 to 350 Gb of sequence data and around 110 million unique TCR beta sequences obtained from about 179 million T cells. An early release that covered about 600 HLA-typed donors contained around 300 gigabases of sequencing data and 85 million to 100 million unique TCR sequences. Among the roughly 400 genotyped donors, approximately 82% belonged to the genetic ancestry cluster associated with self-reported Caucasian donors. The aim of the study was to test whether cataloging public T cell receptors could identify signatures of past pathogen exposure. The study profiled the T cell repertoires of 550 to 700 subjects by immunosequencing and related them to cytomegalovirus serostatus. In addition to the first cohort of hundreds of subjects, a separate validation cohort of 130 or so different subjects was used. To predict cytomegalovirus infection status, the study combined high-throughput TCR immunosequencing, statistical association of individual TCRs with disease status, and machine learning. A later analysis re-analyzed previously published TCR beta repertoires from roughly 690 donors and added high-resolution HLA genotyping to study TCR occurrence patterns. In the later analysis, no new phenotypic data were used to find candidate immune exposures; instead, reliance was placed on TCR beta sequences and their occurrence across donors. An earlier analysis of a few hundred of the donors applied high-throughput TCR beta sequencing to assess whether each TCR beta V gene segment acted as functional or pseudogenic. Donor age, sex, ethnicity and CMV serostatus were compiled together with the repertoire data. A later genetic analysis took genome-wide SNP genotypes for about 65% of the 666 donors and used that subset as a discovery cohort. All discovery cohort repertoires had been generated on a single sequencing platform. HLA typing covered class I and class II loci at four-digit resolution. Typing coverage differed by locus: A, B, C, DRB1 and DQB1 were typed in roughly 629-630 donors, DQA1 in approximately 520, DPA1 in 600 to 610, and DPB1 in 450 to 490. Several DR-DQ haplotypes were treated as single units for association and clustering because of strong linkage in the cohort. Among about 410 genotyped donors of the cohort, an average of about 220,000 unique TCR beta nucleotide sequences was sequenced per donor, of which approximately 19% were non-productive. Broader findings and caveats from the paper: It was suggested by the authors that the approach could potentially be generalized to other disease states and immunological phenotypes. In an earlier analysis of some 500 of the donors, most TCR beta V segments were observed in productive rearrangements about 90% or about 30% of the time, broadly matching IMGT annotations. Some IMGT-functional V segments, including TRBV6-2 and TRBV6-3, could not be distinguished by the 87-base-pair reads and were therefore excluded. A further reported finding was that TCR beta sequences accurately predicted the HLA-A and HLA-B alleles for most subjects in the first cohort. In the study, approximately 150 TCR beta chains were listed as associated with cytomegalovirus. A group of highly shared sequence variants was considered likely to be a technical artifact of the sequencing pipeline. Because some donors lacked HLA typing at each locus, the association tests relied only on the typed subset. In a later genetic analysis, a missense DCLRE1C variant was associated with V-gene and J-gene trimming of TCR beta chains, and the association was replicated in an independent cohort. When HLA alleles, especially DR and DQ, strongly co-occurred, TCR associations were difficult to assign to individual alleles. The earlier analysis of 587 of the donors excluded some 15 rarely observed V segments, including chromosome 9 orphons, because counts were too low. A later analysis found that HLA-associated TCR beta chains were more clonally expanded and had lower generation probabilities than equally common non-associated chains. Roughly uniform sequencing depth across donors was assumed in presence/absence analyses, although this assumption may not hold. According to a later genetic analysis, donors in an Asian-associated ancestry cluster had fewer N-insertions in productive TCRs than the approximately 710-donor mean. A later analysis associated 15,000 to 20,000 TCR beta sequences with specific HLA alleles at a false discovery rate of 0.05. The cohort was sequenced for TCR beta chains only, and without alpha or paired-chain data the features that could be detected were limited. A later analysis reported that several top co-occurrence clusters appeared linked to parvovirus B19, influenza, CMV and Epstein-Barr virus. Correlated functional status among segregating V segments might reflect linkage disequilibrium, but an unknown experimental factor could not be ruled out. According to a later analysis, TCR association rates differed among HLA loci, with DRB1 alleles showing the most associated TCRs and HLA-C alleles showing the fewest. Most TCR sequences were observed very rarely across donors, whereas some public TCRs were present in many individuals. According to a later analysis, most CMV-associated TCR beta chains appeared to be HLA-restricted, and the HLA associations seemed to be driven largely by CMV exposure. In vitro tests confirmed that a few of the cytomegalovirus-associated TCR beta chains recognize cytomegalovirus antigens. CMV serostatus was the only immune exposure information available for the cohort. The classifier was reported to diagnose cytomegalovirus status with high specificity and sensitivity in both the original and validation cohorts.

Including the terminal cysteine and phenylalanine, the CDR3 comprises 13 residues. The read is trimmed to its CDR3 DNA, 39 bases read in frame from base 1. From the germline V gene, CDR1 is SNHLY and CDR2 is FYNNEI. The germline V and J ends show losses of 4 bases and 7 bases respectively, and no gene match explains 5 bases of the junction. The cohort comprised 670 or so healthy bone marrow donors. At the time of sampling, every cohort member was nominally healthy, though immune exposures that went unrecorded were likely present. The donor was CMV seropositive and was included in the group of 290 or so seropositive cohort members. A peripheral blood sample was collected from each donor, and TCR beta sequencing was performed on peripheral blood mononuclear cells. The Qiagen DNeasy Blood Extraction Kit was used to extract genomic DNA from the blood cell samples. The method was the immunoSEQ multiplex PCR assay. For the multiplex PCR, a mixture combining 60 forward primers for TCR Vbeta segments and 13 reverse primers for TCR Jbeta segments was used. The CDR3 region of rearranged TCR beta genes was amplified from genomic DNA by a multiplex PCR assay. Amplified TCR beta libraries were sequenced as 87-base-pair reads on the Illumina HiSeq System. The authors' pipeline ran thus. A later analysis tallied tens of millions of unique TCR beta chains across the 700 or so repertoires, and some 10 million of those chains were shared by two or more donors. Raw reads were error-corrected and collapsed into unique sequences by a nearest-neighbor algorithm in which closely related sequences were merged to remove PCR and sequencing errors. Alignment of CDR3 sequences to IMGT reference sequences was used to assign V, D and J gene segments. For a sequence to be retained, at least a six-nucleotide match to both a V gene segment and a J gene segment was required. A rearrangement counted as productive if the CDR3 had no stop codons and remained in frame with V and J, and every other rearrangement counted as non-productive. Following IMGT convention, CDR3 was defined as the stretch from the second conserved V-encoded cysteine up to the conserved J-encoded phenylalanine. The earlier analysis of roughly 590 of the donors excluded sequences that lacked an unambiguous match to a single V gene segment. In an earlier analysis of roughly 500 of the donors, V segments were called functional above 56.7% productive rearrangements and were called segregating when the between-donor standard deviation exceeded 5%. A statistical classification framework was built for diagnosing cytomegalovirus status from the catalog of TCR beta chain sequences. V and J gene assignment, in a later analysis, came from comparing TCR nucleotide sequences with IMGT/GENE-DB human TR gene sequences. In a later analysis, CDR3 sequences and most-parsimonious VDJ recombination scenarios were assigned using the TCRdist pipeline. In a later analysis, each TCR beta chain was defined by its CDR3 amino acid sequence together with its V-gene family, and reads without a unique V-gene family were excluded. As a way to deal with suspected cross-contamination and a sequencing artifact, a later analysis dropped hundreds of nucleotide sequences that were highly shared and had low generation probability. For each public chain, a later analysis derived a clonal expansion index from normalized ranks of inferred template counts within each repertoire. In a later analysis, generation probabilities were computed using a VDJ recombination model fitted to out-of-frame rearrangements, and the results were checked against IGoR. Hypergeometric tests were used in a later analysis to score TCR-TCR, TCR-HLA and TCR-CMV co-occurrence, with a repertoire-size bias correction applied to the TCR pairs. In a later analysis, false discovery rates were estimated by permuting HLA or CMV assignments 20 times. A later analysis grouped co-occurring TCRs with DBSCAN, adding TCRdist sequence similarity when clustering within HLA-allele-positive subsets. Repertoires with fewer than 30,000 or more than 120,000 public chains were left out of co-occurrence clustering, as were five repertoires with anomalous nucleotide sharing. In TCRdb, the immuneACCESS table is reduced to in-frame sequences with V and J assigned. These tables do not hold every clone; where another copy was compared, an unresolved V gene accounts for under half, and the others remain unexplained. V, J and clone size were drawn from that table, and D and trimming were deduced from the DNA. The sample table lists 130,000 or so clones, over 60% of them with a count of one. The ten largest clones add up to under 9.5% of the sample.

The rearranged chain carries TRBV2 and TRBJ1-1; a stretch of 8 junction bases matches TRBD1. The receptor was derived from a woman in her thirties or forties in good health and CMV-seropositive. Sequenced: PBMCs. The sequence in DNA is TGTGCCAGCAGTGGAGAGACAGGGGTTGAAGCTTTCTTT. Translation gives CASSGETGVEAFF.